These T cell receptor beta chains were read from a single sample in a study of blood T cell repertoires in COVID-19. Profiling relied on immunoSEQ multiplex PCR, and the TCRdb table lists in-frame clones only, not all of them. The table shows approximately 230,000 clones, with more than 60% occurring only once. The sequencing input was peripheral blood. The source of these receptors is a woman between 40 and 50 years old with active or convalescent COVID-19. Each CDR3 is given with its conserved first and last residue. Fields, in order: clone size, D gene, V gene, J gene, CDR3 DNA, CDR3 protein. D genes are given only for firm matches. Only part of the rows carry a size: once, few, many, or a class if the clone is expanded.

.	TRBD2	TRBV11-2	TRBJ2-1	TGTGCCAGCAGCCCGCGGTTAGCGGGGGCCCATCCCCATGAGCAGTTCTTC	CASSPRLAGAHPHEQFF
.	.	TRBV5-1	TRBJ1-1	TGCGCCAGCAGCTTGGTGCAGGGTCCGAACACTGAAGCTTTCTTT	CASSLVQGPNTEAFF
.	.	TRBV2	TRBJ2-6	TGTGCCAGCAGTGGTCCAGGGCCTGGGGCCAACGTCCTGACTTTC	CASSGPGPGANVLTF
.	.	TRBV5-1	TRBJ1-2	TGCGCCAGCAGCCTCGATTCCAACAATGGCTACACCTTC	CASSLDSNNGYTF
.	.	TRBV5-1	TRBJ1-2	TGCGCCAGCAGCTTGGATCCGACAGGCTACACCTTC	CASSLDPTGYTF
.	.	TRBV28	TRBJ1-2	TGTGCCAGCAGTTCGACGCAGGGGAGCTATGGCTACACCTTC	CASSSTQGSYGYTF
few	TRBD1	TRBV30	TRBJ1-5	TGTGCCTGGAGTGCCGGGACAGGGGGCCAGCCCCAGCATTTT	CAWSAGTGGQPQHF
many	.	TRBV7-2	TRBJ1-5	TGTGCCAGCAGGAATAGCGGGCAGCCCCAGCATTTT	CASRNSGQPQHF
.	TRBD2	TRBV2	TRBJ2-5	TGTGCCAGCAGTGAAGAGCGGGGGCCGGGGACCCAGTACTTC	CASSEERGPGTQYF
few	TRBD2	TRBV19	TRBJ2-1	TGTGCCAGTAGTCCGCGACTAGCGGGGGGGATCGGGTACAATGAGCAGTTCTTC	CASSPRLAGGIGYNEQFF